The 12 T cell receptor beta chains listed next were all sequenced from one sample in a study of T-cell memory formation after mild COVID-19. TCRdb passed the 5' RACE reads through MiXCR, listing each CDR3 protein once. Altogether hundreds of thousands of distinct CDR3 sequences are present, roughly 18% being singletons, with the ten largest covering 20% to 25%. Specimen: PBMCs or a T cell subset sorted from them (not recorded which). Every receptor here comes from a man younger than 35 who had mild COVID-19 (a few samples of this study predate the infection). Cell type and time point are not known.

Only a few counts were recorded for this clonotype. The chain is built from TRBV5-1 and TRBJ1-2, with no clear D. The CDR3 sequence is 11 residues long. Trimming took off 4 bases at V and 8 bases at J, with 9 bases between the two ends. CDR1 is SGHRS, CDR2 YFSETQ, per germline. CDR3 DNA: TGCGCCAGCAGCGGGGAAGGGGGCTACACCTTC. Its translation is CASSGEGGYTF.

The J gene is TRBJ1-1, the V gene TRBV29-1; D is undetermined. Germline CDR1 and CDR2: SQVTM and ANQGSEA. With 6 bases removed from V and 6 bases from J, the gap between germline ends came to 14 bases. The CDR3 is made up of 12 amino acids. The CDR3 DNA reads as TGCAGCGTAGGTCGTAACGGCGCTGAAGCTTTCTTT. Translated, it gives CSVGRNGAEAFF.

V is TRBV7-2 and J is TRBJ2-3, with D unresolved. The V end lost 4 bases, the J end lost 2 bases, and 7 bases lay between the germline ends. The germline CDR1 and CDR2 sequences are SGHTA and FQGNSA. This CDR3 has 13 residues. The CDR3 DNA reads TGTGCCAGCAGCTATGGGAACACAGATACGCAGTATTTT. As protein: CASSYGNTDTQYF.

This chain joins TRBV6-5 and TRBJ2-3, with TRBD1 identical over 9 bases. J was trimmed by 6 bases and V by 6 bases; bases with no gene match: 16. This CDR3 is built from 17 residues. Per the germline V gene, CDR1 is MNHEY and CDR2 is SVGAGI. The chain's CDR3 is CASSRAFSGTGSDTQYF. The CDR3, as DNA: TGTGCCAGCAGCCGCGCCTTCTCCGGGACAGGGTCTGATACGCAGTATTTT.

This clonotype has a handful of counts. At one boundary the junction diverges from the germline segment, which might be a read error. V is TRBV14 and J is TRBJ2-7; D uncertain. From germline, CDR1 is SGHDN and CDR2 FVKESK. CDR3 length equals 12 residues. This CDR3 reads CASSQESSEQYF. CDR3 coding DNA: TGTGCCAGCAGCCAGGAATCCTCCGAGCAGTACTTC.

This clonotype showed up many times. The chain carries TRBV7-3 and TRBJ2-1, with TRBD2 matching 7 bases. Germline values: CDR1 SGHTA, CDR2 FQGTGA. V trimming: 5 bases; J trimming: 5 bases; junction bases outside the gene matches: 6. The CDR3 has 14 residues. The CDR3 nucleotides are TGTGCCAGCAGCCCTCAGGGAGGGAACAATGAGCAGTTCTTC. Translating gives CASSPQGGNNEQFF.

This sequence joins TRBV24-1 and TRBJ1-5, with TRBD1 identical over 8 bases. Losses at the gene ends were 3 bases for V and 7 bases for J; bases not matched to a gene: 7. The CDR3 contains 15 residues. Germline assignment: CDR1 KGHDR and CDR2 SFDVKD. CDR3 in amino acids: CATSDTGTGGQPQHF. The DNA of the CDR3 is TGTGCCACCAGTGATACCGGGACAGGAGGCCAGCCCCAGCATTTT.

This clonotype was seen a handful of times. The DNA for the CDR3 is TGTGCCAGCTACTATTATACGAACACTGAAGCTTTCTTT. Protein product: CASYYYTNTEAFF. The V and J genes are TRBV6-6 and TRBJ1-1; D is ambiguous. The CDR3 runs 13 residues. CDR1 and CDR2 from the germline V gene are MNHNY and SVGAGI (reference sequence). Deletions cut 8 bases from V and 1 base from J, with 11 bases between.

This clonotype showed up just a few times. V and J are TRBV27 and TRBJ1-1; D possibly corresponds to TRBD1 (5 bases). The germline V and J ends were trimmed by 2 bases and 5 bases, with 12 bases remaining between them. The CDR3 loop spans 14 amino acids. Germline V gene data show CDR1 as MNHEY and CDR2 as SMNVEV (reference sequence). CDR3 amino acids: CASSLGTARTEAFF. As DNA, the CDR3 is TGTGCCAGCAGTTTAGGGACGGCGAGGACTGAAGCTTTCTTT.

The chain links TRBV6-5 to TRBJ1-1; 10 bases align to TRBD1. The junction had 7 bases not matched to a gene; V was cut back by 6 bases and J by 6 bases. Germline values: CDR1 MNHEY, CDR2 SVGAGI. The CDR3 totals 14 residues. This CDR3 is CASRARQGASEAFF. In DNA, the CDR3 is TGTGCCAGCAGGGCTCGACAGGGGGCATCTGAAGCTTTCTTT.

The gene calls are TRBV7-6 and TRBJ2-7; D call uncertain. Germline CDR1 is SGHVS and CDR2 is FNYEAQ. The length of the CDR3 is 15 residues. V was pared by 1 base and J by 3 bases, with 13 bases between. The CDR3 DNA sequence: TGTGCCAGCAGCTTAGGTTATGGGCCCGGCTACGAGCAGTACTTC. Translation gives CASSLGYGPGYEQYF.

V usage is TRBV7-9 and J usage is TRBJ1-4; 7 bases are a match to TRBD1. CDR1 and CDR2 (germline): SEHNR, FQNEAQ (reference sequence). Losses at the gene ends were 4 bases for V and 4 bases for J; bases not matched to a gene: 3. This CDR3 contains 14 residues. The CDR3 here is CASSSRQGNEKLFF. The CDR3 DNA reads as TGTGCCAGCAGCTCCAGACAGGGTAATGAAAAACTGTTTTTT. Complete variable domain (other parts from reference TRBV7-9 and TRBJ1-4): DTGVSQNPRHKITKRGQNVTFRCDPISEHNRLYWYRQTLGQGPEFLTYFQNEAQLEKSRLLSDRFSAERPKGSFSTLEIQRTEQGDSAMYLCASSSRQGNEKLFFGSGTQLSVL.